The sample holds a few counts of the clone carrying this T cell receptor (beta chain). What it recognizes is unknown. This CDR3 has 15 amino acids. V lost 2 bases, J lost 4 bases, and 14 bases lay in between. Germline lookup yields CDR1 SGHVS and CDR2 FQNEAQ. The data were obtained in a study of T cell repertoires in cytomegalovirus infection. Study-level information: CMV epitopes in the study were HLA-C-restricted (recently identified) and HLA-B-restricted (well studied).

TCRdb reanalysed the reads using MiXCR and keeps one entry per CDR3 protein. This table holds about 350,000 distinct CDR3 sequences, roughly 36% found once. The sequencing here drew on cultured PBMCs, taken from culture after CMV antigen stimulation. This receptor was obtained from a human donor in good health (CMV status not recorded). Some clones in this sample may be carry-over from other donors' samples. This chain uses TRBV7-8 with TRBJ2-5, with TRBD2 as a possible D gene (6 bases). Here the CDR3 reads CASSLFGGKGETQYF. The CDR3 nucleotides are TGTGCCAGCAGCTTATTCGGCGGGAAGGGAGAGACCCAGTACTTC. Complete variable domain (other parts from reference TRBV7-8 and TRBJ2-5): GAGVSQSPRYKVAKRGQDVALRCDPISGHVSLFWYQQALGQGPEFLTYFQNEAQLDKSGLPSDRFFAERPEGSVSTLKIQRTQQEDSAVYLCASSLFGGKGETQYFGPGTRLLVL.